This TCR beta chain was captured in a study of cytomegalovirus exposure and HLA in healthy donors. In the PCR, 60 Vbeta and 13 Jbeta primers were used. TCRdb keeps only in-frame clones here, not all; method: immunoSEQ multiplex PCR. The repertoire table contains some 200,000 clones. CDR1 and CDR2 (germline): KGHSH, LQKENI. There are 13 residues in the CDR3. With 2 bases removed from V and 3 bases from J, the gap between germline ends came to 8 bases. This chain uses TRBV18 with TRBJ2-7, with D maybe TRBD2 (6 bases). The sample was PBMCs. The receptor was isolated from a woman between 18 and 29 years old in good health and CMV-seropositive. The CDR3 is CASSPGGDYEQYF. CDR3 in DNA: TGTGCCAGCTCACCAGGCGGGGACTACGAGCAGTACTTC.